Listed below are T cell receptor beta chains from one sample, sequenced in a study of T cells after yellow fever vaccination. TCRdb recomputed calls from the 5' RACE reads with MiXCR, one row per CDR3 protein. The sample has about 210,000 distinct CDR3 sequences, 3.2% seen once. The starting material was CD4+ T cells sorted from PBMCs, obtained 10 days after the yellow fever booster vaccination. The source is a man aged 18 to 35 who received the YFV17D yellow fever vaccine. The CDR3 runs from the conserved cysteine through the conserved F or W. The D gene is left open where the match is weak. Expanded clones get a size class; other rows say once, few or many, or leave the size out.

J gene,clone size,D gene,V gene,CDR3 protein,CDR3 DNA
TRBJ1-4,.,.,TRBV19,CASSMYREKLFF,TGTGCCAGTAGTATGTACAGGGAAAAACTGTTTTTT
TRBJ1-1,.,TRBD1,TRBV3-1,CASSLRDRGPGEAFF,TGTGCCAGCAGCCTCCGGGACAGGGGGCCGGGTGAAGCTTTCTTT
TRBJ1-4,few,.,TRBV18,CASSQTGTEKLFF,TGTGCCAGCTCACAAACAGGGACGGAAAAACTGTTTTTT
TRBJ1-2,.,.,TRBV5-6,CASRQNGAGQGGYTF,TGTGCCAGCAGGCAGAATGGGGCAGGGCAGGGTGGCTACACCTTC
TRBJ2-2,.,.,TRBV6-6,CASSLRDKNTGELFF,TGTGCCAGCAGTCTCCGGGACAAGAACACCGGGGAGCTGTTTTTT
TRBJ2-5,.,.,TRBV2,CASSEGPQYF,TGTGCCAGCAGTGAAGGTCCCCAGTACTTC
TRBJ2-3,many,.,TRBV5-5,CASGRGGSTDTQYF,TGTGCCAGCGGAAGGGGGGGGAGCACAGATACGCAGTATTTT
TRBJ2-5,.,.,TRBV7-9,CASSSEFRWTQYF,TGTGCCAGCAGCTCGGAATTTCGGTGGACCCAGTACTTC
TRBJ2-2,.,TRBD2,TRBV11-3,CASRYRGGTGELFF,TGTGCCAGCAGATATCGGGGGGGCACCGGGGAGCTGTTTTTT
TRBJ1-1,.,.,TRBV28,CASSPRTRGTEAFF,TGTGCCAGCAGCCCCCGGACCCGGGGGACTGAAGCTTTCTTT
TRBJ1-1,few,TRBD1,TRBV5-1,CASSGLQGGHTEAFF,TGCGCCAGCAGCGGTTTACAGGGGGGTCACACTGAAGCTTTCTTT
TRBJ2-3,few,TRBD2,TRBV6-2/TRBV6-3,CASSTSGGPPDTQYF,TGTGCCAGCAGTACTAGCGGGGGCCCACCAGATACGCAGTATTTT
TRBJ2-2,few,.,TRBV30,CASTVINTGELFF,TGTGCCTCTACCGTTATCAACACCGGGGAGCTGTTTTTT
TRBJ1-1,many,.,TRBV6-1,CASSEPGRANTEAFF,TGTGCCAGCAGTGAACCCGGAAGGGCGAACACTGAAGCTTTCTTT
TRBJ2-6,many,.,TRBV7-2,CASSLTGGSGANVLTF,TGTGCCAGCAGCTTAACAGGAGGCTCTGGGGCCAACGTCCTGACTTTC
TRBJ1-2,many,.,TRBV12-3/TRBV12-4,CASSTLGQAHYGYTF,TGTGCCAGCAGTACCCTCGGGCAGGCCCACTATGGCTACACCTTC
TRBJ2-5,few,.,TRBV2,CASSYSVGETQYF,TGTGCCAGCAGTTACAGCGTCGGCGAGACCCAGTACTTC
TRBJ1-3,.,.,TRBV14,CASSQDVRAGNTIYF,TGTGCCAGCAGCCAAGATGTGCGGGCTGGAAACACCATATATTTT
TRBJ2-7,many,.,TRBV20-1,CSARDISVADLLYF,TGCAGTGCTAGAGATATTTCCGTAGCGGATCTTCTGTACTTC
TRBJ2-2,few,TRBD1,TRBV5-8,CASSSYPGTGAGELFF,TGTGCCAGCAGCTCCTACCCCGGGACAGGGGCCGGGGAGCTGTTTTTT
TRBJ2-3,.,.,TRBV7-2,CASRSSWGRTDTQYF,TGTGCCAGCAGGTCGTCATGGGGGAGGACAGATACGCAGTATTTT
TRBJ2-2,many,TRBD2,TRBV5-4,CASSWAAGANTGELFF,TGTGCCAGCAGCTGGGCAGCGGGGGCTAACACCGGGGAGCTGTTTTTT
TRBJ1-5,.,.,TRBV5-1,CASSLGPDRPYQPQHF,TGCGCCAGCAGCTTAGGACCGGACCGCCCTTATCAGCCCCAGCATTTT
TRBJ2-1,many,TRBD1,TRBV5-4,CASSPGQGSYNEQFF,TGTGCCAGCAGCCCGGGACAGGGCTCCTACAATGAGCAGTTCTTC
TRBJ1-4,many,.,TRBV5-1,CASRRNDATNEKLFF,TGCGCCAGCCGGCGCAACGATGCAACTAATGAAAAACTGTTTTTT
TRBJ2-1,many,.,TRBV20-1,CSAPEPGDGEQFF,TGCAGTGCTCCAGAACCGGGAGACGGTGAGCAGTTCTTC
TRBJ1-2,few,TRBD1,TRBV5-4,CASRTGTGVYGYTF,TGTGCCAGCAGAACCGGGACAGGGGTCTATGGCTACACCTTC
TRBJ2-2,.,.,TRBV7-2,CASRGVGTNTGELFF,TGTGCCAGCAGGGGGGTAGGGACTAACACCGGGGAGCTGTTTTTT
TRBJ1-4,many,.,TRBV28,CASSWQREKLFF,TGTGCCAGCAGTTGGCAAAGGGAAAAACTGTTTTTT
TRBJ2-5,many,.,TRBV7-2,CASSLLRSTQYF,TGTGCCAGCAGCTTATTAAGATCCACCCAGTACTTC